This TCR beta chain derives from a study of blood T cell repertoires in COVID-19 (dated by TCRdb to about 2020). Study-level background: Samples covering the acute and convalescent phases of COVID-19 were provided by collaborators in the United States, Italy and Spain. HLA class I and class II types, where available, came from metadata supplied by the sample provider rather than from assay-based typing. A de-identified subject ID, COVID-19 status, age in years and sex were almost always included in the sample metadata. A freely available public database, intended as a resource for researchers studying the immune response to SARS-CoV-2, is where the repertoires were released. The prospective study material was composed of cDNA or gDNA derived from T cells, B-cell-depleted T cells, or PBMCs. Deeply sampled blood TCRbeta repertoires from subjects exposed to, actively infected with, or recovered from COVID-19 were included in the dataset. The samples were drawn from two sources: the first 160 participants of the ongoing ImmuneRACE study, and 1,200 or so subjects contributed by 6 global collaborators. General findings and caveats noted by the study authors: Clinical and demographic metadata were provided uncurated, with the amount varying by source and participant.

Turning to this clone: This receptor's antigen is unknown. One base away there is no much larger clone; base qualities are not given.

The CDR3, from cysteine to phenylalanine, totals 15 residues. Left in the record is the CDR3 DNA by itself, 45 bases read in frame from the first base. The germline V gene yields SGHVS for CDR1 and FNYEAQ for CDR2. The germline V and J ends show losses of 5 bases and 7 bases respectively, and no gene match explains 7 bases of the junction. Collaborating institutions collected whole blood in K2EDTA tubes following their own protocols. For TCRbeta analysis, collaborator samples were shipped as frozen whole blood, as isolated PBMCs, or as DNA extracted from either sample type. TCRbeta CDR3 regions were amplified from genomic DNA by means of the immunoSEQ Assay, a bias-controlled multiplex PCR. In the original analysis: The number of nucleated cells in each sample was estimated by amplification of reference gene primers within the assay. To quantify the absolute abundance of each unique TCRbeta CDR3 rearrangement, sequence reads were collapsed and filtered. Productive Simpson clonality was computed per sample as the square root of Simpson's diversity index over productive rearrangements. The table comes from immuneACCESS by way of TCRdb, which keeps in-frame sequences with V and J called. Part of the clones is missing from these tables; in studies checked, under half for an unresolved V gene and the rest for unknown reasons. Clonal size and the V and J genes are those of that table, whereas D and trimming came from the DNA. In all, the sample holds 35,000 to 45,000 clones, and 88% of those were seen once. The ten largest account for roughly 3.6% of the sample.

This receptor was taken from a human donor in a cohort sampled during active COVID-19. This sequence uses TRBV7-6 and TRBJ2-1; TRBD2 aligns with 11 central bases. The source material was peripheral blood. The DNA is TGTGCCAGCAGCCCCATTCCTAGCGGGGGGAATGAGCAGTTCTTC. Protein translation: CASSPIPSGGNEQFF.